This TCR beta chain derives from a study of shared clonotypes between healthy human individuals. Repertoires were generated with immunoSEQ multiplex PCR, while TCRdb's copy carries only in-frame clones and drops some. The table has hundreds of thousands of clones, about 96% seen once; the top ten hold about 0.06%. The split of CD4+ cells yielded CD45RA+ naive and CD45RA-negative memory subsets. This TCR was sampled from a woman aged 25 to 39 in good health. The sample taken for sequencing was naive CD4+ T cells sorted from blood. Subset noted: CD45RA+ positively selected.

DNA of the CDR3: TGCGCCAGCAGCCACCCCCCTACTAGCGGATCCTACGAGCAGTACTTC. Translated: CASSHPPTSGSYEQYF. V is TRBV4-1 and J is TRBJ2-7; TRBD2 agrees at 8 bases. CDR1 is MGHRA, CDR2 YSYEKL, per germline. The CDR3 loop spans 16 amino acids. With 3 bases clipped from V and 1 base from J, the junction kept 8 bases outside the gene matches.